A single sample is the source of the 17 T cell receptor beta chains below, sequenced in a study of T cell repertoires in cytomegalovirus infection. TCRdb fed the reads into MiXCR, producing one record per CDR3 protein. In the table there are 300,000 or so distinct CDR3 sequences, roughly 9.3% of which are singletons. Specimen: PBMCs. Receptors originate from a human donor in good health (CMV status not recorded). Some clones in this sample may be carry-over from other donors' samples.

Note on this clonotype: This may come from a read error, since a much larger clone is one base off. The chain has TRBV6-2 or TRBV6-3 and TRBJ2-1; D is undetermined. The germline CDR1 and CDR2 sequences are MNHEY and SVGEGT. V lost 6 bases to trimming and J lost 0 bases, with 9 bases between them. The CDR3 is 14 amino acids. In nucleotides, the CDR3 is TGTGCCAGCAGGCGGAACAGCTCCTACAATGAGCAGTTCTTC. Translation gives CASRRNSSYNEQFF.

Remarks on this clonotype: A read error may be the cause here, since a much bigger clone is one base away. CDR3 coding DNA: TGTGCCAGCTGTTACTCGGTGGGACAGGCAGGAGAGACCCAGTACTTC. Its translation is CASCYSVGQAGETQYF. This chain uses TRBV6-2 or TRBV6-3 with TRBJ2-5; 8 nucleotides line up with TRBD1. Per the germline V gene, CDR1 is MNHEY and CDR2 is SVGEGT. The CDR3 is made up of 16 amino acids.

This clonotype was counted at least ten times. This sequence joins TRBV20-1 and TRBJ2-2; D not resolved. V lost 0 bases, J lost 4 bases, and 9 bases lay in between. Per germline, CDR1 DFQATT and CDR2 SNEGSKA (reference sequence). The CDR3 has 14 residues. CDR3 residues: CSARDRPGTGELFF. In nucleotides, the CDR3 is TGCAGTGCTAGAGATAGACCGGGCACCGGGGAGCTGTTTTTT.

In its sample, this clonotype was seen many times. The J gene is TRBJ2-5, the V gene TRBV7-2; D may be TRBD1 (5 bases). V gave up 1 base and J gave up 7 bases, with 10 bases separating them. The CDR3 is 13 amino acids. Germline V gene lookup returns CDR1 SGHTA and CDR2 FQGNSA. CDR3 sequence (DNA): TGTGCCAGCAGCTTAGTCAGGGCGGCGACCCAGTACTTC. This codes for CASSLVRAATQYF.

Ten or more counts support this clonotype. This chain connects TRBV11-3 to TRBJ1-1; possible D gene TRBD1, 5 bases. V was pared by 4 bases and J by 2 bases, with 14 bases between. Germline V gives CDR1 SGHNT, CDR2 YENEEA. The CDR3 loop spans 15 amino acids. The CDR3 here is CASSSTPGANTEAFF. CDR3 nucleotides: TGTGCCAGCAGCTCAACCCCCGGGGCAAACACTGAAGCTTTCTTT.

This clonotype was counted ten times or more. The V call is TRBV11-1, the J call TRBJ1-1; 7 nucleotides agree with TRBD1. CDR3 length: 14 residues. Losses at the gene ends were 5 bases for V and 6 bases for J; bases not matched to a gene: 9. Germline V lookup: CDR1 SGHAT, CDR2 FQDESV (reference sequence). CDR3 nucleotide sequence: TGTGCCAGCAGCATTACGACAGGGACCCCTGAAGCTTTCTTT. This gives the protein CASSITTGTPEAFF. The full variable domain, completed using reference TRBV11-1 and TRBJ1-1, is EAEVAQSPRYKITEKSQAVAFWCDPISGHATLYWYRQILGQGPELLVQFQDESVVDDSQLPKDRFSAERLKGVDSTLKIQPAELGDSAMYLCASSITTGTPEAFFGQGTRLTVV.

This clonotype was found a few times. The chain links TRBV10-3 to TRBJ2-5; D remains unclear. The V gene lost 4 bases and the J gene lost 3 bases, with 9 bases spanning the gap. The germline gives CDR1 ENHRY, CDR2 SYGVKD. This CDR3 comprises 13 residues. The DNA for the CDR3 is TGTGCCATCAGTGGGCCAGCTAAAGAGACCCAGTACTTC. Amino acid sequence: CAISGPAKETQYF.

This clonotype was recorded many times. V usage is TRBV12-3 or TRBV12-4 and J usage is TRBJ2-1, with 8 bases lining up with TRBD2. The CDR3 extends over 14 amino acids. Losses at the gene ends were 6 bases for V and 8 bases for J; bases not matched to a gene: 9. The CDR3 region is CASRTGGPLDEQFF. The CDR3 DNA sequence: TGTGCCAGCAGGACGGGGGGGCCTCTCGATGAGCAGTTCTTC.

The chain employs TRBV19 and TRBJ2-2; TRBD1 is a possible D gene (6 bases). V was cut by 0 bases and J by 3 bases, with 8 bases left in between. CDR3 size: 15 residues. CDR1 is LNHDA and CDR2 is SQIVND in the germline V gene (reference sequence). CDR3 sequence (DNA): TGTGCCAGTAGTATAGAGACAGGTTACACCGGGGAGCTGTTTTTT. It is translated as CASSIETGYTGELFF.

This clonotype was seen repeatedly, ten times or more. The chain is built from TRBV5-5 and TRBJ2-7; tentatively, D is TRBD2 (5 bases). Germline V gene data show CDR1 as SGHKS and CDR2 as YYEKEE (reference sequence). V was trimmed by 2 bases and J by 0 bases, leaving 12 bases between them. CDR3 length: 15 residues. CDR3 region: CASSLSIGSSYEQYV. The CDR3 DNA sequence: TGTGCCAGCAGCTTAAGTATAGGGAGCTCCTACGAGCAGTACGTC.

The chain combines TRBV2 with TRBJ1-1; D possibly corresponds to TRBD1 (5 bases). Germline V gene sequence: CDR1 SNHLY, CDR2 FYNNEI. V was shortened by 6 bases and J by 5 bases, with 10 bases between the two germline ends. The CDR3 is 12 amino acids. This CDR3 is CASRGDATEAFF. CDR3 nucleotides: TGTGCCAGCAGGGGGGACGCGACTGAAGCTTTCTTT.

This clonotype was detected many times. This chain connects TRBV7-9 to TRBJ1-1, with TRBD1 as a possible D gene (6 bases). Trimming cost V 2 bases and J 0 bases, with 10 bases left between them. The CDR3 is made up of 15 amino acids. In germline, CDR1 is SEHNR, CDR2 FQNEAQ (reference sequence). CDR3 region: CASSLTQGLNTEAFF. The CDR3 DNA reads as TGTGCCAGCAGCTTAACTCAGGGGCTGAACACTGAAGCTTTCTTT. The full variable domain, rest sourced from reference TRBV7-9 and TRBJ1-1, is DTGVSQNPRHKITKRGQNVTFRCDPISEHNRLYWYRQTLGQGPEFLTYFQNEAQLEKSRLLSDRFSAERPKGSFSTLEIQRTEQGDSAMYLCASSLTQGLNTEAFFGQGTRLTVV.

This clonotype was detected ten times or more. The rearrangement links TRBV6-5 to TRBJ2-1, with TRBD2 matching 8 bases. J gave up 3 bases and V 4 bases, and 14 bases lay outside the gene matches. Germline V gene sequence: CDR1 MNHEY, CDR2 SVGAGI. The CDR3 loop spans 18 amino acids. As DNA, the CDR3 is TGTGCCAGCAGTTCTAGCACCCCCCGGACTAGCCTCTACAATGAGCAGTTCTTC. This codes for CASSSSTPRTSLYNEQFF.

This clonotype was seen repeatedly, ten times or more. The chain joins TRBV7-9 to TRBJ2-2; 9 bases line up with TRBD2. Germline CDR1 and CDR2: SEHNR and FQNEAQ (reference sequence). This CDR3 comprises 17 residues. The V gene end was trimmed by 10 bases and the J gene end by 3 bases; junction bases not matched to a gene: 15. CDR3 sequence reads: CATYYTAGGGHTGELFF. CDR3 sequence (DNA): TGTGCCACTTACTATACAGCGGGGGGCGGACACACCGGGGAGCTGTTTTTT.

This clonotype has a count of ten or more. V gene TRBV5-6 combines with J gene TRBJ1-6; D is undetermined. Trimming took 5 bases from V and 9 from J, leaving 12 bases between them. The CDR3 sequence is 13 residues long. Germline V gene data show CDR1 as SGHDT and CDR2 as YYEEEE. The CDR3 DNA follows: TGTGCCAGCAGTTTCAAGATACCTTCACCCCTCCACTTT. Amino acid sequence: CASSFKIPSPLHF.

This clonotype has ten or more counts. CDR3 sequence: CASSPSEGTFTEAFF. CDR3 bases: TGTGCCAGCAGTCCCAGTGAAGGAACATTCACTGAAGCTTTCTTT. This chain connects TRBV28 to TRBJ1-1; D is unclear. Germline CDR1 reads MDHEN; CDR2 reads SYDVKM. Trimming cost V 5 bases and J 4 bases, with 17 bases left between them. The length of the CDR3 is 15 residues.

This clonotype was detected a few times. The chain employs TRBV2 and TRBJ1-6; 10 nucleotides align to TRBD1. Germline V lookup: CDR1 SNHLY, CDR2 FYNNEI. Trimming cost V 6 bases and J 0 bases; bases outside gene matches: 2. CDR3 size: 16 residues. CDR3 amino acids: CASRTGGNSYNSPLHF. The CDR3 region has the DNA TGTGCCAGCAGGACAGGGGGCAACTCCTATAATTCACCCCTCCACTTT.